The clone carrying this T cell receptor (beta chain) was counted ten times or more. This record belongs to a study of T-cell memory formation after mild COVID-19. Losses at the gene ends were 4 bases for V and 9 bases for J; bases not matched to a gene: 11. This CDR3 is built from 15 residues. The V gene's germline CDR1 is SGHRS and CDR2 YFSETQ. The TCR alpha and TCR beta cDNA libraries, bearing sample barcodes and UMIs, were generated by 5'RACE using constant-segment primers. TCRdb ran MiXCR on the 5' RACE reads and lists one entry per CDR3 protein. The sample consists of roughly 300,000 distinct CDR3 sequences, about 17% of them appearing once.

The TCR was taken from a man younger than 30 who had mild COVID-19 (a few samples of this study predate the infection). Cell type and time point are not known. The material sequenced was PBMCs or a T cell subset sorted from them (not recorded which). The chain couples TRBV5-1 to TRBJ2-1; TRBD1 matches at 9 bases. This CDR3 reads CASSPARDREGEQFF. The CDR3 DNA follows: TGCGCCAGCAGCCCGGCCCGGGACAGGGAGGGTGAGCAGTTCTTC.